A selection of T cell receptor beta chains follows, all from one sample in a study of naive and memory T cell subsets. TCRdb passed the 5' RACE reads through MiXCR, listing each CDR3 protein once. The table records 58,000 or so distinct CDR3 sequences, about 7.1% of them present only once. These receptors all stem from a female donor in good health. CDR3s include the opening cysteine and the closing phenylalanine or tryptophan. Each record gives: D gene, J gene, clone size, V gene, CDR3 protein, CDR3 DNA. The D gene is left open where the match is weak. Size is omitted from some rows. Given values are once, few, many or a class for expanded clones.

-,TRBJ1-1,few,TRBV29-1,CSVGGGRNTEAFF,TGCAGCGTTGGCGGGGGCCGAAACACTGAAGCTTTCTTT
TRBD2,TRBJ2-7,-,TRBV7-2,CASSLAGLAGEEQYF,TGTGCCAGCAGCTTAGCAGGGCTAGCGGGGGAAGAGCAGTACTTC
TRBD2,TRBJ2-1,few,TRBV4-1,CASSQLAGIGNEQFF,TGCGCCAGCAGCCAACTAGCGGGGATAGGCAATGAGCAGTTCTTC
-,TRBJ2-3,few,TRBV12-3/TRBV12-4,CASSSLSSDTQYF,TGTGCCAGCAGTTCCTTGAGTTCAGATACGCAGTATTTT
-,TRBJ2-1,many,TRBV29-1,CSVWTYNEQFF,TGCAGCGTTTGGACATACAATGAGCAGTTCTTC
TRBD2,TRBJ2-5,few,TRBV4-3,CASSQRGLAGTGETQYF,TGCGCCAGCAGCCAGAGGGGACTAGCGGGGACGGGGGAGACCCAGTACTTC
-,TRBJ1-3,many,TRBV28,CASTLLYKGGNTIYF,TGTGCCAGCACCCTTCTATATAAGGGGGGAAACACCATATATTTT
TRBD1,TRBJ2-2,-,TRBV20-1,CSARPWTGLNTGELFF,TGCAGTGCTAGACCATGGACAGGGTTGAACACCGGGGAGCTGTTTTTT
-,TRBJ2-7,few,TRBV9,CASSVAGVSSYEQYF,TGTGCCAGCAGCGTAGCCGGGGTAAGCTCCTACGAGCAGTACTTC
TRBD2,TRBJ2-5,few,TRBV6-2/TRBV6-3,CASRLAGAPYQETQYF,TGTGCCAGCAGGCTAGCGGGGGCACCGTACCAAGAGACCCAGTACTTC
TRBD2,TRBJ2-3,once,TRBV5-4,CASSAGLAGGSDTQYF,TGTGCCAGCAGCGCCGGACTAGCGGGGGGGTCAGATACGCAGTATTTT
TRBD1,TRBJ2-7,few,TRBV6-5,CASSYSRTGGNEQYF,TGTGCCAGCAGTTACTCCAGGACAGGGGGGAACGAGCAGTACTTC
TRBD2,TRBJ2-1,-,TRBV13,CASSSGLAGVYEQFF,TGTGCCAGCAGCTCCGGACTAGCGGGGGTATATGAGCAGTTCTTC
-,TRBJ2-3,many,TRBV5-1,CASSLGDPDRDTQYF,TGCGCCAGCAGCTTGGGGGACCCGGACCGGGATACGCAGTATTTT
-,TRBJ1-1,many,TRBV6-6,CASRREGNTEAFF,TGTGCCAGCAGGAGGGAGGGAAACACTGAAGCTTTCTTT
TRBD2,TRBJ2-2,few,TRBV5-4,CASSLAGGPFGELFF,TGTGCCAGCAGCTTAGCGGGGGGGCCCTTCGGGGAGCTGTTTTTT
TRBD2,TRBJ2-1,-,TRBV12-3/TRBV12-4,CASSPYKLAGGPLSNEQFF,TGTGCCAGCAGTCCCTATAAGCTAGCGGGGGGGCCCCTGAGCAATGAGCAGTTCTTC
-,TRBJ2-7,-,TRBV10-3,CANSLNGGSEQYF,TGTGCCAACTCCCTTAATGGGGGGAGCGAGCAGTACTTC
-,TRBJ1-1,few,TRBV7-9,CASSLEGMLATEAFF,TGTGCCAGCAGCTTGGAGGGGATGTTGGCCACTGAAGCTTTCTTT
-,TRBJ2-1,many,TRBV12-3/TRBV12-4,CASSRTAEMFF,TGTGCCAGCAGCCGGACAGCCGAGATGTTCTTC
-,TRBJ1-5,few,TRBV7-9,CASSRVEQPQHF,TGTGCCAGCAGCAGGGTAGAACAGCCCCAGCATTTT
-,TRBJ2-2,few,TRBV27,CASSPTWDHGELFF,TGTGCCAGCAGTCCAACCTGGGACCACGGGGAGCTGTTTTTT
-,TRBJ2-5,-,TRBV18,CASSVGLRETQYF,TGTGCCAGCTCGGTGGGCTTACGAGAGACCCAGTACTTC
TRBD1,TRBJ2-2,-,TRBV5-6,CASRTGAHTGELFF,TGTGCCAGCAGGACAGGGGCGCACACCGGGGAGCTGTTTTTT
-,TRBJ1-1,many,TRBV28,CASSYMDSELEAFF,TGTGCCAGCAGCTATATGGACTCCGAGCTAGAAGCTTTCTTT
-,TRBJ1-2,few,TRBV12-3/TRBV12-4,CASSHIPVRNYGYTF,TGTGCCAGCAGCCACATACCGGTCAGGAACTATGGCTACACCTTC